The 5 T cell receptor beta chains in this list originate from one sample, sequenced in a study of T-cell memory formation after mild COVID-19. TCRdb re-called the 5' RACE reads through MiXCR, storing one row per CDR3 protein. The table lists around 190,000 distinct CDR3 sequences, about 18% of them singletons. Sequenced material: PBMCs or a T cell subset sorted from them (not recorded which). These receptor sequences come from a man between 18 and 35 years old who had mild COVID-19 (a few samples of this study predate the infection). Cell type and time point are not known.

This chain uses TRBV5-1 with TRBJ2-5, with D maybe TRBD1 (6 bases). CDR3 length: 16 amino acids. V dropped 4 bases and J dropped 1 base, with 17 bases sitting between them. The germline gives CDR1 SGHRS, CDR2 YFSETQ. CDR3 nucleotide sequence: TGCGCCAGCAGCCCCACCCCGACAGGCACCCAAGAGACCCAGTACTTC. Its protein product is CASSPTPTGTQETQYF.

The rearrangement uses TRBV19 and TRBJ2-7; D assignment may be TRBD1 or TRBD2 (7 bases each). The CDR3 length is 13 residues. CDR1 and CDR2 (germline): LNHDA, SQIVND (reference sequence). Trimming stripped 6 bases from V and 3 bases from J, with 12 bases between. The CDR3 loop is CASRARGGYEQYF. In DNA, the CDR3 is TGTGCCAGTAGAGCCAGGGGGGGCTACGAGCAGTACTTC. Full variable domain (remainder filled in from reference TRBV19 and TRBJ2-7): DGGITQSPKYLFRKEGQNVTLSCEQNLNHDAMYWYRQDPGQGLRLIYYSQIVNDFQKGDIAEGYSVSREKKESFPLTVTSAQKNPTAFYLCASRARGGYEQYFGPGTRLTVT.

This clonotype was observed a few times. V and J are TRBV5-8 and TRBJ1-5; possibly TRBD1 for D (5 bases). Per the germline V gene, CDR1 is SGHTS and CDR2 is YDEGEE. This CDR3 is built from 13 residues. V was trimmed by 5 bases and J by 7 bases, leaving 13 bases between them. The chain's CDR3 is CASRQGFDQPQHF. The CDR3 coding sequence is TGTGCCAGCAGGCAGGGTTTTGACCAGCCCCAGCATTTT.

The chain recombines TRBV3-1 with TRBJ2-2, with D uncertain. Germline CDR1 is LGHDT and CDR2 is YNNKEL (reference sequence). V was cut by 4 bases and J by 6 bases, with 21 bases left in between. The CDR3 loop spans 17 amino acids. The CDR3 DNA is TGTGCCAGCAGCCCCCTCATAGGCGGCCTAGAGGCCGGGGAGCTGTTTTTT. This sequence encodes CASSPLIGGLEAGELFF. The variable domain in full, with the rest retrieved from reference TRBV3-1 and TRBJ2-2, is DTAVSQTPKYLVTQMGNDKSIKCEQNLGHDTMYWYKQDSKKFLKIMFSYNNKELIINETVPNRFSPKSPDKAHLNLHINSLELGDSAVYFCASSPLIGGLEAGELFFGEGSRLTVL.

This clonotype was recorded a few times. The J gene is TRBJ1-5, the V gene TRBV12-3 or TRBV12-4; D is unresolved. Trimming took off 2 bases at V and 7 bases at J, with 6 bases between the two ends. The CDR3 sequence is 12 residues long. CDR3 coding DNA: TGTGCCAGCAGTTTATCTGGGCAGCCCCAGCATTTT. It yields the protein CASSLSGQPQHF.